This T cell receptor (beta chain) was found in a study of T cell responses to AZD1222 COVID-19 vaccine. The assay was immunoSEQ multiplex PCR, and TCRdb's table has in-frame clones only and misses some. The table includes about 120,000 clones, under 85% detected once. The material sequenced was peripheral blood, taken on day 0 of AZD1222 vaccination. The origin of this receptor is an adult in good health.

The CDR3 DNA follows: TGTGCCAGCAGCTTTGACGGATGGAACACTGAAGCTTTCTTT. It yields the protein CASSFDGWNTEAFF. The chain carries TRBV5-6 and TRBJ1-1; unclear D gene. CDR1 is SGHDT, CDR2 YYEEEE, per germline. Deletions cut 2 bases from V and 1 base from J, with 9 bases between. This CDR3 region has 14 residues.